Listed below are T cell receptor beta chains from one sample, sequenced in a study of control samples from healthy donors and cancer patients. Only in-frame clones appear in the TCRdb table, and some are missing; sequencing was by immunoSEQ multiplex PCR. The table includes 90,000 to 120,000 clones, 70% to 85% detected once. Sequencing was performed on blood. The receptor source for this set is a man aged 18 to 30 in good health. The CDR3 runs from the conserved cysteine through the conserved F or W. D genes are given only for firm matches. Part of the rows lack a size; the others show once, few, many or a class for expanded clones.

CDR3 length: 15; V gene: TRBV4-3; J gene: TRBJ2-1; clone size: .; D gene: TRBD2; CDR3 protein: CASSRGGGPYNEQFF; CDR3 DNA: TGCGCCAGCAGCCGGGGCGGGGGACCTTACAATGAGCAGTTCTTC
CDR3 length: 15; V gene: TRBV7-6; J gene: TRBJ1-4; clone size: .; D gene: .; CDR3 protein: CASSRFRVWNEKLFF; CDR3 DNA: TGTGCCAGCAGCAGGTTCAGGGTGTGGAATGAAAAACTGTTTTTT
CDR3 length: 15; V gene: TRBV18; J gene: TRBJ1-2; clone size: .; D gene: .; CDR3 protein: CASSPEQGRKGGYTF; CDR3 DNA: TGTGCCAGCTCACCAGAACAGGGCCGTAAGGGTGGCTACACCTTC
CDR3 length: 13; V gene: TRBV19; J gene: TRBJ2-7; clone size: .; D gene: .; CDR3 protein: CASSTFVGYEQYF; CDR3 DNA: TGTGCCAGTAGTACGTTCGTTGGCTACGAGCAGTACTTC
CDR3 length: 13; V gene: TRBV14; J gene: TRBJ1-6; clone size: .; D gene: .; CDR3 protein: CASSQDVRSPLHF; CDR3 DNA: TGTGCCAGCAGCCAAGACGTACGATCACCCCTCCACTTT
CDR3 length: 11; V gene: TRBV27; J gene: TRBJ1-1; clone size: .; D gene: .; CDR3 protein: CASFQDTEAFF; CDR3 DNA: TGTGCCTCCTTCCAGGACACTGAAGCTTTCTTT
CDR3 length: 16; V gene: TRBV7-9; J gene: TRBJ2-2; clone size: .; D gene: .; CDR3 protein: CASSLLKIGGTGELFF; CDR3 DNA: TGTGCCAGCAGCCTCCTCAAAATCGGGGGCACCGGGGAGCTGTTTTTT
CDR3 length: 15; V gene: TRBV6-6; J gene: TRBJ2-5; clone size: .; D gene: .; CDR3 protein: CASSPGDIIQETQYF; CDR3 DNA: TGTGCCAGCAGCCCAGGGGACATCATACAAGAGACCCAGTACTTC
CDR3 length: 13; V gene: TRBV6-1; J gene: TRBJ1-2; clone size: .; D gene: .; CDR3 protein: CASSEGVLGGYTF; CDR3 DNA: TGTGCCAGCAGTGAGGGGGTTTTGGGTGGCTACACCTTC
CDR3 length: 13; V gene: TRBV15; J gene: TRBJ2-4; clone size: .; D gene: .; CDR3 protein: CATSTPKGGIQYF; CDR3 DNA: TGTGCCACCAGCACCCCCAAAGGGGGCATTCAGTACTTC
CDR3 length: 14; V gene: TRBV28; J gene: TRBJ2-2; clone size: .; D gene: .; CDR3 protein: CASSPAPGTGELFF; CDR3 DNA: TGTGCCAGCAGTCCGGCCCCGGGGACCGGGGAGCTGTTTTTT
CDR3 length: 15; V gene: TRBV6-6; J gene: TRBJ2-3; clone size: .; D gene: TRBD2; CDR3 protein: CASSGTSGGADTQYF; CDR3 DNA: TGTGCCAGCAGTGGGACTAGCGGGGGGGCAGATACGCAGTATTTT
CDR3 length: 14; V gene: TRBV30; J gene: TRBJ2-1; clone size: .; D gene: TRBD1; CDR3 protein: CAWRWDRSYNEQFF; CDR3 DNA: TGTGCCTGGAGGTGGGACAGGTCCTACAATGAGCAGTTCTTC
CDR3 length: 16; V gene: TRBV7-2; J gene: TRBJ1-2; clone size: .; D gene: .; CDR3 protein: CASSLGLRTSTGGYTF; CDR3 DNA: TGTGCCAGCAGCTTAGGTTTGCGGACGTCCACTGGGGGCTACACCTTC
CDR3 length: 15; V gene: TRBV19; J gene: TRBJ2-7; clone size: .; D gene: .; CDR3 protein: CASSQQRTADYEQYF; CDR3 DNA: TGTGCCAGTAGTCAGCAAAGGACGGCCGACTACGAGCAGTACTTC
CDR3 length: 13; V gene: TRBV11-2; J gene: TRBJ2-4; clone size: .; D gene: .; CDR3 protein: CATRRIAKNIQYF; CDR3 DNA: TGTGCCACCCGGCGGATAGCCAAAAACATTCAGTACTTC
CDR3 length: 13; V gene: TRBV5-1; J gene: TRBJ2-6; clone size: .; D gene: .; CDR3 protein: CASSLIGANVLTF; CDR3 DNA: TGCGCCAGCAGCTTAATTGGGGCCAACGTCCTGACTTTC
CDR3 length: 16; V gene: TRBV2; J gene: TRBJ2-5; clone size: .; D gene: TRBD2; CDR3 protein: CASSLAGGISQETQYF; CDR3 DNA: TGTGCCAGCAGTCTAGCGGGGGGTATTTCCCAAGAGACCCAGTACTTC
CDR3 length: 20; V gene: TRBV18; J gene: TRBJ2-4; clone size: .; D gene: TRBD2; CDR3 protein: CASSPPRSSGGAFTKNIQYF; CDR3 DNA: TGTGCCAGCTCACCACCGAGGTCTAGCGGGGGGGCCTTCACCAAAAACATTCAGTACTTC
CDR3 length: 13; V gene: TRBV12-3/TRBV12-4; J gene: TRBJ1-3; clone size: .; D gene: .; CDR3 protein: CASSPPGGNTIYF; CDR3 DNA: TGTGCCAGCAGCCCACCCGGGGGAAACACCATATATTTT
CDR3 length: 16; V gene: TRBV5-5; J gene: TRBJ1-1; clone size: few; D gene: .; CDR3 protein: CASSWPEDRMNTEAFF; CDR3 DNA: TGTGCCAGCAGCTGGCCGGAGGACAGAATGAACACTGAAGCTTTCTTT
CDR3 length: 16; V gene: TRBV11-3; J gene: TRBJ2-5; clone size: .; D gene: TRBD2; CDR3 protein: CASSTRLAGGLETQYF; CDR3 DNA: TGTGCCAGCAGCACCCGACTAGCGGGGGGTTTAGAGACCCAGTACTTC
CDR3 length: 12; V gene: TRBV25-1; J gene: TRBJ1-1; clone size: .; D gene: TRBD1; CDR3 protein: CASSTQDRAAFF; CDR3 DNA: TGTGCCAGCAGTACCCAGGACAGGGCCGCTTTCTTT
CDR3 length: 15; V gene: TRBV7-9; J gene: TRBJ1-2; clone size: .; D gene: TRBD1; CDR3 protein: CASSFPGQGLNGYTF; CDR3 DNA: TGTGCCAGCAGCTTTCCGGGACAGGGCCTCAATGGCTACACCTTC
CDR3 length: 14; V gene: TRBV6-6; J gene: TRBJ2-7; clone size: .; D gene: .; CDR3 protein: CASRASISSYEQYF; CDR3 DNA: TGTGCCAGCAGAGCGTCCATTAGCTCCTACGAGCAGTACTTC
CDR3 length: 15; V gene: TRBV2; J gene: TRBJ1-1; clone size: .; D gene: .; CDR3 protein: CASSPLRGAGAEAFF; CDR3 DNA: TGTGCCAGCAGCCCCTTGAGGGGGGCTGGCGCTGAAGCTTTCTTT
CDR3 length: 16; V gene: TRBV3-1/TRBV3-2; J gene: TRBJ2-5; clone size: once; D gene: .; CDR3 protein: CASSRSEGRAGETQYF; CDR3 DNA: TGTGCCAGCAGCCGGAGCGAGGGCCGGGCGGGAGAGACCCAGTACTTC
CDR3 length: 15; V gene: TRBV5-1; J gene: TRBJ2-1; clone size: .; D gene: TRBD2; CDR3 protein: CASSGTLAGGNEQFF; CDR3 DNA: TGCGCCAGCAGCGGGACGCTAGCGGGGGGGAATGAGCAGTTCTTC
CDR3 length: 19; V gene: TRBV7-2; J gene: TRBJ1-6; clone size: .; D gene: TRBD1; CDR3 protein: CASSLLAWDRVKYNSPLHF; CDR3 DNA: TGTGCCAGCAGCTTACTTGCATGGGACAGGGTAAAATATAATTCACCCCTCCACTTT
CDR3 length: 13; V gene: TRBV2; J gene: TRBJ2-2; clone size: .; D gene: .; CDR3 protein: CASSETVTGELFF; CDR3 DNA: TGTGCCAGCAGTGAGACCGTCACCGGGGAGCTGTTTTTT
CDR3 length: 14; V gene: TRBV18; J gene: TRBJ1-5; clone size: .; D gene: .; CDR3 protein: CASSQNGDNQPQHF; CDR3 DNA: TGTGCCAGCTCTCAGAACGGGGACAATCAGCCCCAGCATTTT
CDR3 length: 15; V gene: TRBV6-2/TRBV6-3; J gene: TRBJ1-2; clone size: .; D gene: TRBD1; CDR3 protein: CASSWGQGAREGYTF; CDR3 DNA: TGTGCCAGCAGTTGGGGACAGGGGGCACGGGAAGGCTACACCTTC
CDR3 length: 14; V gene: TRBV7-9; J gene: TRBJ1-1; clone size: few; D gene: .; CDR3 protein: CASSLGQQNTEAFF; CDR3 DNA: TGTGCCAGCAGCTTGGGGCAGCAGAACACTGAAGCTTTCTTT
CDR3 length: 15; V gene: TRBV28; J gene: TRBJ1-4; clone size: .; D gene: .; CDR3 protein: CASSLSGVTNEKLFF; CDR3 DNA: TGTGCCAGCAGTTTGTCAGGGGTAACTAATGAAAAACTGTTTTTT
CDR3 length: 16; V gene: TRBV30; J gene: TRBJ2-5; clone size: .; D gene: TRBD2; CDR3 protein: CAWSVSSGGSGETQYF; CDR3 DNA: TGTGCCTGGAGTGTATCCAGCGGGGGGTCTGGAGAGACCCAGTACTTC
CDR3 length: 14; V gene: TRBV6-5; J gene: TRBJ1-1; clone size: once; D gene: .; CDR3 protein: CASRFGTRNTEAFF; CDR3 DNA: TGTGCCAGCAGATTCGGGACAAGGAACACTGAAGCTTTCTTT
CDR3 length: 16; V gene: TRBV5-1; J gene: TRBJ2-1; clone size: .; D gene: TRBD2; CDR3 protein: CASSPFASGDYNEQFF; CDR3 DNA: TGCGCCAGCAGCCCCTTTGCTAGCGGGGACTACAATGAGCAGTTCTTC
CDR3 length: 14; V gene: TRBV5-1; J gene: TRBJ2-5; clone size: .; D gene: .; CDR3 protein: CASSIAGLQETQYF; CDR3 DNA: TGCGCCAGCAGCATCGCGGGCCTACAAGAGACCCAGTACTTC
CDR3 length: 15; V gene: TRBV18; J gene: TRBJ2-7; clone size: .; D gene: .; CDR3 protein: CASSLTVQGGYEQYF; CDR3 DNA: TGTGCCAGCTCACTTACGGTACAGGGCGGGTACGAGCAGTACTTC
CDR3 length: 14; V gene: TRBV2; J gene: TRBJ1-1; clone size: .; D gene: .; CDR3 protein: CASDIAGRGTEAFF; CDR3 DNA: TGTGCCAGCGATATAGCGGGTCGGGGCACTGAAGCTTTCTTT
CDR3 length: 14; V gene: TRBV28; J gene: TRBJ2-5; clone size: .; D gene: TRBD1; CDR3 protein: CASSPRQGSETQYF; CDR3 DNA: TGTGCCAGCAGCCCTAGACAGGGATCAGAGACCCAGTACTTC
CDR3 length: 15; V gene: TRBV6-5; J gene: TRBJ1-1; clone size: few; D gene: TRBD1; CDR3 protein: CASSSTGTVYTEAFF; CDR3 DNA: TGTGCCAGCAGCTCAACCGGGACAGTCTACACTGAAGCTTTCTTT
CDR3 length: 18; V gene: TRBV7-2; J gene: TRBJ2-7; clone size: .; D gene: TRBD2; CDR3 protein: CASNEPPRLAGGIYEQYF; CDR3 DNA: TGTGCCAGCAACGAACCCCCTCGCTTAGCGGGGGGTATCTACGAGCAGTACTTC
CDR3 length: 15; V gene: TRBV6-5; J gene: TRBJ2-3; clone size: once; D gene: .; CDR3 protein: CASSYRRANTDTQYF; CDR3 DNA: TGTGCCAGCAGTTATAGGAGGGCTAACACAGATACGCAGTATTTT